This note documents a single T cell receptor (beta chain) sequence. The sample is drawn from a study of blood T cell repertoires in COVID-19. Study overall: The samples span acute and convalescent COVID-19 from the United States, Italy and Spain.

The ends were cut back, 5 bases at V and 1 base at J, with 12 bases in the middle. Looked up from germline, CDR1 is MNHEY and CDR2 is SVGAGI. The CDR3 spans 15 residues. Produced via immunoSEQ multiplex PCR; TCRdb's table is partial and in-frame only. The data contain about 180,000 clones, around 88% of them seen just once; the ten biggest clones take up 4% to 5%. The sample consisted of peripheral blood. The TCR was taken from a woman aged 25 to 39 with acute or convalescent COVID-19. The V and J genes are TRBV6-5 and TRBJ1-5; the D gene is possibly TRBD1 (6 bases). This CDR3 is CASSQHRVSNQPQHF. The CDR3 region has the DNA TGTGCCAGCAGTCAACACAGGGTAAGCAATCAGCCCCAGCATTTT.